These T cell receptor beta chains were read from a single sample in a study of neurological immune-mediated disorders. TCRdb ran MiXCR on the 5' RACE reads and lists one entry per CDR3 protein. This sample has tens of thousands of distinct CDR3 sequences, with roughly 13% found just once. Sequencing input: PBMCs. These receptors originate from a female donor with HTLV-1-associated myelopathy (HAM/TSP). Both conserved end residues are part of each CDR3. The order of the fields is V gene, J gene, CDR3 protein.

TRBV20-1,TRBJ2-3,CSELSGSLKYF
TRBV4-1,TRBJ2-7,CASSLTEIYEQYF
TRBV15,TRBJ2-1,CATSRGAWVGGNEQFF
TRBV10-3,TRBJ2-5,CAIRARGTGETQYF
TRBV7-2,TRBJ2-3,CASSTPAGGSTDTQYF
TRBV5-1,TRBJ2-7,CASSLGRIDSYEQYF
TRBV2,TRBJ2-7,CASRGTGEVRYEQYF
TRBV2,TRBJ1-2,CASGFSDNSAGTF
TRBV11-1,TRBJ2-1,CASSFRRGGYNEQFF
TRBV9,TRBJ2-5,CASSPGLAGGQETQYF
TRBV21-1,TRBJ2-5,CASSKLAAGETQYF
TRBV6-1,TRBJ1-1,CASSVAVNTEAFF
TRBV15,TRBJ2-1,CATSRNPGLADPNEQFF
TRBV7-2,TRBJ2-3,CASSLLNTQYF
TRBV7-2,TRBJ1-5,CASSLVGGGQPQHF
TRBV20-1,TRBJ1-1,CSAWAGDMAEAFF
TRBV10-3,TRBJ2-1,CAISGLGLAGMTSSYNEQFF
TRBV3-1,TRBJ2-7,CASSQDVLREQYF
TRBV2,TRBJ2-7,CASIQTGDSSYEQYF
TRBV6-6,TRBJ2-7,CASRSPVTVPPYEQYF
TRBV28,TRBJ2-1,CASSAATSGVNEQFF
TRBV15,TRBJ2-2,CATSRDWVHGELFF
TRBV10-3,TRBJ2-3,CAISESRGIPSTDTQYF
TRBV2,TRBJ2-7,CASSSSGAPSEQYF
TRBV21-1,TRBJ2-7,CASSKWDTHSIYEQYF
TRBV20-1,TRBJ1-6,CSARRGQGNSPLHF
TRBV15,TRBJ2-7,CATSRSSGTPYEQYF
TRBV2,TRBJ2-5,CASSVAGPKETQYF
TRBV10-3,TRBJ2-7,CAISFGTGDYEQYF
TRBV6-6,TRBJ2-1,CASSYTAGRNEQFF
TRBV9,TRBJ1-1,CASSVDGGNTEAFF
TRBV5-1,TRBJ2-3,CASSLAKGVADTQYF
TRBV7-9,TRBJ2-1,CASVEQRGQDEQFF
TRBV9,TRBJ2-3,CASSDQDRGLGDTQYF
TRBV7-9,TRBJ2-5,CASSFSGEETQYF
TRBV7-3,TRBJ1-1,CASSSDRGERRAFF
TRBV4-1,TRBJ1-6,CASSQDTGSSYNSPLHF
TRBV10-3,TRBJ1-1,CAISVRTGDSAFF
TRBV7-2,TRBJ2-1,CASSLRRGGDYEQFF
TRBV6-2/TRBV6-3,TRBJ2-7,CASSYEGETIKSSYEQYF
TRBV5-1,TRBJ1-6,CASSLDGPNNSPLHF
TRBV28,TRBJ1-4,CASRDSGGEKLFF
TRBV5-1,TRBJ2-1,CASSPDRLNNEQFF
TRBV24-1,TRBJ2-5,CASVLMIRTIKGETQYF
TRBV20-1,TRBJ1-5,CSARQGYNQPQHF
TRBV3-1,TRBJ1-2,CASSPTPGGVYGYTF